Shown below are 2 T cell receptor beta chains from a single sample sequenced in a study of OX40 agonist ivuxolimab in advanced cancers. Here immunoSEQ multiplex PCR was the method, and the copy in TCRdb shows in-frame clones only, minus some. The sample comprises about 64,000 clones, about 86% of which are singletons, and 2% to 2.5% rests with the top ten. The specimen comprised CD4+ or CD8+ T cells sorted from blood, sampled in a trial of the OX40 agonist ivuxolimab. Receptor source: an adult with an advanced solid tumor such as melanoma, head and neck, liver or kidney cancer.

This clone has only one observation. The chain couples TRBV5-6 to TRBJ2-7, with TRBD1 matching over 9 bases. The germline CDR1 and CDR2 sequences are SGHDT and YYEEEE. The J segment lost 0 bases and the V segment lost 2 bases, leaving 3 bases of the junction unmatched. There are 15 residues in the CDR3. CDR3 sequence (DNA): TGTGCCAGCAGCTTCCGGACAGGGGTCTCCTACGAGCAGTACTTC. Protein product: CASSFRTGVSYEQYF.

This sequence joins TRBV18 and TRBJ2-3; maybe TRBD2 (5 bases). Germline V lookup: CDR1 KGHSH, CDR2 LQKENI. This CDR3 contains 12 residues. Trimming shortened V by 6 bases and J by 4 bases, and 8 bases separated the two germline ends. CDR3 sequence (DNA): TGTGCCAGCTCGGAAGCGGCAGATACGCAGTATTTT. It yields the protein CASSEAADTQYF. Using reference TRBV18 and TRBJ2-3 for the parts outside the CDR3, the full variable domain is NAGVMQNPRHLVRRRGQEARLRCSPMKGHSHVYWYRQLPEEGLKFMVYLQKENIIDESGMPKERFSAEFPKEGPSILRIQQVVRGDSAAYFCASSEAADTQYFGPGTRLTVL.